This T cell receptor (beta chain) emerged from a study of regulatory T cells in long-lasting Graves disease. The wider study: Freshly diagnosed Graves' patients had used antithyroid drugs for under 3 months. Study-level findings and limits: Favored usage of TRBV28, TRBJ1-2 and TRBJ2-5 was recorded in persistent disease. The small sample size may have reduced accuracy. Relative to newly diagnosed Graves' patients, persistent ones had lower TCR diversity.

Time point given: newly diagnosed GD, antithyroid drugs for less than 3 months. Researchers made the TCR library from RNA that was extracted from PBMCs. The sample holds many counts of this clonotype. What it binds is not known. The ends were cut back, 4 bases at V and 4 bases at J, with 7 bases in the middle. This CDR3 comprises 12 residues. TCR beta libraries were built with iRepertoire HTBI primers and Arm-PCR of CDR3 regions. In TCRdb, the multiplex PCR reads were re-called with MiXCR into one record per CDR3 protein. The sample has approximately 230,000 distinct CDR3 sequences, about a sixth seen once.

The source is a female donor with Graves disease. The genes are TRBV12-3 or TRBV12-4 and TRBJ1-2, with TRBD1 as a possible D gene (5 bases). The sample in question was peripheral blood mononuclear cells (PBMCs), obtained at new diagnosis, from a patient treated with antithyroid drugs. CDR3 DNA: TGTGCCAGCAGTTCAGACAGCTATGGCTACACCTTC. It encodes CASSSDSYGYTF.